The 18 T cell receptor beta chains below all came from one sample that was sequenced in a study of blood T cell repertoires in COVID-19. Repertoires were generated with immunoSEQ multiplex PCR, while TCRdb's copy carries only in-frame clones and drops some. Of roughly 230,000 clones in the sample, 85% were seen once. The sample was peripheral blood. The receptors stem from a man aged 35 to 55 with acute or convalescent COVID-19.

This clone turned up a few times. The chain joins TRBV5-1 to TRBJ1-3, with D possibly TRBD1 on 5 matching bases. Per germline, CDR1 SGHRS and CDR2 YFSETQ. Trimming removed 0 bases from V and 0 bases from J, with 10 bases in between. The CDR3 spans 16 residues. The CDR3 nucleotides are TGCGCCAGCAGCTTGGGACAGCTGAGCTCTGGAAACACCATATATTTT. Amino acids: CASSLGQLSSGNTIYF.

This clone was counted only a few times. The chain is built from TRBV28 and TRBJ1-4, with D unresolved. Deletions cut 7 bases from V and 8 bases from J, with 11 bases between. CDR1 is MDHEN and CDR2 is SYDVKM in the germline V gene. There are 12 residues in the CDR3. The CDR3 coding sequence is TGTGCCAGCACTCTCCGGTCGGAAAAACTGTTTTTT. Protein sequence: CASTLRSEKLFF.

The sample holds one count of this clone. The sample contains more than one DNA sequence encoding this CDR3. The rearrangement joins TRBV12-3 or TRBV12-4 to TRBJ1-2; 11 nucleotides line up with TRBD1. The CDR3 covers 13 residues. V dropped 3 bases and J dropped 7; count of bases not matched to a gene: 1. The chain's CDR3 is CASSLGQGVGYTF. Written as DNA, the CDR3 is TGTGCCAGCAGTTTGGGACAGGGGGTTGGCTACACCTTC.

J is TRBJ1-1 and V is TRBV12-3 or TRBV12-4, with D perhaps TRBD1 (6 bases). Trimming took 6 bases from V and 1 from J, leaving 9 bases between them. This CDR3 has 13 residues. The CDR3 loop is CASSSDRNTEAFF. For the CDR3, the DNA is TGTGCCAGCAGCTCGGACAGGAACACTGAAGCTTTCTTT.

The rearrangement uses TRBV2 and TRBJ2-2; tentatively, D is TRBD1 (5 bases). The CDR3 sequence is 13 residues long. With 6 bases removed from V and 1 base from J, the gap between germline ends came to 6 bases. CDR1 is SNHLY, CDR2 FYNNEI, per germline. As DNA, the CDR3 is TGTGCCAGCAGGGACATGAACACCGGGGAGCTGTTTTTT. This translates into CASRDMNTGELFF.

The chain links TRBV3-1 (or the pseudogene TRBV3-2) to TRBJ2-7; D is possibly TRBD2 (6 bases). The CDR3 length is 14 residues. Germline values: CDR1 LGHDT, CDR2 YNNKEL (reference sequence). The V gene lost 4 bases and the J gene lost 0 bases, with 10 bases spanning the gap. CDR3 nucleotides: TGTGCCAGCAGCCCCGGGACTGCCTCCTACGAGCAGTACTTC. Translated: CASSPGTASYEQYF.

This clone came up a few times. This sequence joins TRBV24-1 and TRBJ1-5, with D unresolved. The CDR3 is 14 residues long. Between the trimmed V and J ends, which lost 1 base and 5 bases, there was a span of 8 bases. Germline-derived CDR1 and CDR2 are KGHDR and SFDVKD. CDR3 coding DNA: TGTGCCACCAGTGATTTAGGCGGTGATCAGCCCCAGCATTTT. This sequence encodes CATSDLGGDQPQHF.

The V gene is TRBV19, the J gene TRBJ1-5, with D perhaps matching TRBD1 (5 bases). V was shortened by 1 base and J by 11 bases, with 12 bases between the two germline ends. This CDR3 contains 13 residues. The germline V gene has CDR1 LNHDA and CDR2 SQIVND (reference sequence). The CDR3 protein is CASSIAHPGAQHF. In DNA, the CDR3 is TGTGCCAGTAGTATAGCCCACCCGGGGGCCCAGCATTTT.

J is TRBJ1-2 and V is TRBV27; D is perhaps TRBD1 (5 bases). The ends were cut back, 6 bases at V and 4 bases at J, with 12 bases in the middle. The CDR3 is 13 residues long. CDR1 is MNHEY and CDR2 is SMNVEV in the germline V gene (reference sequence). The CDR3 spells CASSLTVSYGYTF. As DNA, the CDR3 is TGTGCCAGCAGCCTGACAGTCTCCTATGGCTACACCTTC.

CDR3 protein: CASSSRTGDSPLHF. The CDR3 DNA reads as TGTGCCAGCAGTTCCCGGACAGGGGACTCACCCCTCCACTTT. V is TRBV2 and J is TRBJ1-6; 9 positions match TRBD1. The CDR3 has 14 residues. CDR1 and CDR2 (germline): SNHLY, FYNNEI. V was pared by 5 bases and J by 10 bases, with 6 bases of the junction left unmatched.

The chain is built from TRBV28 and TRBJ1-2, with TRBD1 identical over 7 bases. The V gene end was trimmed by 11 bases and the J gene end by 3 bases; junction bases not matched to a gene: 6. Per germline, CDR1 MDHEN and CDR2 SYDVKM. The CDR3 length is 12 residues. The CDR3 coding sequence is TGTGCCCTCCAAGGGGGCCACTATGGCTACACCTTC. Its translation: CALQGGHYGYTF.

The V call is TRBV29-1, the J call TRBJ2-3; D possibly corresponds to TRBD1 (6 bases). The germline V gene has CDR1 SQVTM and CDR2 ANQGSEA. V was trimmed by 6 bases and J by 1 base, leaving 11 bases between them. The CDR3 has 13 residues. This CDR3 reads CSVGPGGTDTQYF. The CDR3, as DNA: TGCAGCGTGGGCCCAGGGGGCACAGATACGCAGTATTTT.

This clone came up a few times. V and J are TRBV30 and TRBJ1-2; tentative D call: TRBD1 (5 bases). This CDR3 has 12 residues. Germline loops: CDR1 GTSNPN, CDR2 SVGIG (reference sequence). The V end was cut by 2 bases, the J end by 8 bases, with 12 bases between. CDR3 nucleotide sequence: TGTGCCTGGAGTCCAGGGCCGATGGGCTACACCTTC. The encoded protein is CAWSPGPMGYTF.

This chain uses TRBV9 with TRBJ1-3; D perhaps matches TRBD1 (5 bases). The CDR3 is made up of 14 amino acids. In germline, CDR1 is SGDLS, CDR2 YYNGEE. Trimming removed 2 bases at V and 4 bases at J, with 10 bases between. In nucleotides, the CDR3 is TGTGCCAGCAGCGTTAGGGGCTACGGAAACACCATATATTTT. Its translation: CASSVRGYGNTIYF.

This rearrangement joins TRBV14 to TRBJ2-7; the D is unclear. The V and J ends lost 3 bases and 0 bases respectively, with 6 bases between them. CDR1 is SGHDN and CDR2 is FVKESK in the germline V gene. The CDR3 length is 13 residues. The CDR3 region is CASSQGSSYEQYF. CDR3 bases: TGTGCCAGCAGCCAGGGCAGCTCCTACGAGCAGTACTTC.

This clone was seen once. The J gene is TRBJ1-2, the V gene TRBV4-1, with TRBD1 matching over 8 bases. From germline, CDR1 is MGHRA and CDR2 YSYEKL. The CDR3 totals 17 residues. V was clipped by 0 bases and J by 0 bases; unmatched bases: 6. The CDR3 sequence is CASSQEWQGASNYGYTF. The DNA for the CDR3 is TGCGCCAGCAGCCAAGAATGGCAGGGGGCTTCTAACTATGGCTACACCTTC.

On this clone itself: This same CDR3 is encoded by further DNA sequences in the sample. V is TRBV6-5 and J is TRBJ1-1; 7 positions agree with TRBD1. V shed 7 bases, J shed 4 bases, and the junction held 3 bases outside the gene matches. The germline CDR1 and CDR2 sequences are MNHEY and SVGAGI. This CDR3 region has 12 residues. The CDR3 loop is CASTNRGTEAFF. DNA of the CDR3: TGTGCCAGCACAAACAGGGGCACTGAAGCTTTCTTT.

The chain couples TRBV5-1 to TRBJ1-5; 7 positions match TRBD1. The CDR3 is 14 residues long. After removal of 4 bases from V and 5 bases from J, the junction contained 6 bases not matched to a gene. Germline-derived CDR1 and CDR2 are SGHRS and YFSETQ. This CDR3 is CASSVTGQDQPQHF. The CDR3 DNA follows: TGCGCCAGCAGCGTGACAGGGCAGGATCAGCCCCAGCATTTT. The whole variable domain, remainder taken from reference TRBV5-1 and TRBJ1-5, is KAGVTQTPRYLIKTRGQQVTLSCSPISGHRSVSWYQQTPGQGLQFLFEYFSETQRNKGNFPGRFSGRQFSNSRSEMNVSTLELGDSALYLCASSVTGQDQPQHFGDGTRLSIL.